Following are 30 T cell receptor beta chains from one sample sequenced in a study of monozygotic twins with inflammatory bowel disease. TCRdb reanalyzed the 5' RACE reads, giving one entry per CDR3 protein sequence and no DNA. Across tens of thousands of distinct CDR3 sequences, the top ten clones capture around 7% of the sample. Input material: blood. The receptors were sampled from a human donor with ulcerative colitis or Crohn's disease, or a healthy co-twin of an affected twin (not recorded which).

The J gene is TRBJ1-5, the V gene TRBV7-9; the D gene TCRdb calls, TRBD1, cannot be checked with no DNA. The CDR3 is 15 amino acids. Germline V gene lookup returns CDR1 SEHNR and CDR2 FQNEAQ (reference sequence). CDR3: CASSFAGAGNQPQHF.

The chain joins TRBV5-1 to TRBJ1-2. The germline CDR1 and CDR2 sequences are SGHRS and YFSETQ. The CDR3 runs to 13 residues. This CDR3 is CASSLIGFYGYTF.

V usage is TRBV4-1 and J usage is TRBJ1-6; the D call of TRBD1 rests on TCRdb alone, since no DNA is present to check it. The CDR3 has 17 amino acids. CDR1 and CDR2 from the germline V gene are MGHRA and YSYEKL. The CDR3 reads CASSQEAGAQGRSPLHF.

The rearrangement links TRBV7-9 to TRBJ1-5; TCRdb selects TRBD1, and the lack of DNA leaves this call unchecked. The CDR3 is 16 amino acids. From germline, CDR1 is SEHNR and CDR2 FQNEAQ (reference sequence). This CDR3 reads CASSSKTDYSNQPQHF.

The gene calls are TRBV19 and TRBJ1-5; absent DNA, TCRdb's TRBD1 call cannot be checked. This CDR3 comprises 16 residues. The germline gives CDR1 LNHDA, CDR2 SQIVND (reference sequence). The CDR3 loop reads CASSTAGTGFYQPQHF.

The V and J genes are TRBV4-2 and TRBJ1-6. From germline, CDR1 is LGHNA and CDR2 YNFKEQ. The CDR3 covers 12 residues. CDR3 amino acids: CASSQDLGALHF.

The V and J genes are TRBV12-3 or TRBV12-4 and TRBJ1-5. The CDR3 is made up of 13 amino acids. The CDR3 here is CASSLDPQRPQHF.

The rearrangement uses TRBV3-1 and TRBJ2-1. The V gene's germline CDR1 is LGHDT and CDR2 YNNKEL (reference sequence). The CDR3 consists of 16 residues. The CDR3 sequence: CASSEDGYKPGDEQFF.

The chain employs TRBV5-6 and TRBJ1-1. CDR3 length: 17 amino acids. Germline CDR1 is SGHDT and CDR2 is YYEEEE. The chain's CDR3 is CASSLGRRARMNTEAFF.

The chain carries TRBV5-6 and TRBJ1-6; TCRdb names TRBD1, which stays unverified in the absence of DNA. The length of the CDR3 is 15 residues. The V gene's germline CDR1 is SGHDT and CDR2 YYEEEE. The CDR3 reads CASSLAGAANSPLHF.

The chain couples TRBV7-2 to TRBJ2-2. The CDR3 is made up of 12 amino acids. Germline V gene sequence: CDR1 SGHTA, CDR2 FQGNSA. CDR3 in amino acids: CASSLRTGELFF.

The chain is built from TRBV12-2 and TRBJ1-5. TRBV12-2 represents a pseudogene. This CDR3 has 15 amino acids. The CDR3 here is CASRRPGQRVQPQHF.

The chain has TRBV25-1 and TRBJ1-6. CDR3 length: 16 amino acids. Germline values: CDR1 MGHDK, CDR2 SYGVNS. CDR3 sequence reads: CASSEEQLYHNSPLHF. Variable domain in full (rest from reference TRBV25-1 and TRBJ1-6): EADIYQTPRYLVIGTGKKITLECSQTMGHDKMYWYQQDPGMELHLIHYSYGVNSTEKGDLSSESTVSRIRTEHFPLTLESARPSHTSQYLCASSEEQLYHNSPLHFGNGTRLTVT.

The V and J genes are TRBV28 and TRBJ1-2. Germline loops: CDR1 MDHEN, CDR2 SYDVKM. This CDR3 region has 15 residues. CDR3 loop: CASSLSGGLLYGYTF.

The rearrangement links TRBV29-1 to TRBJ2-7; TCRdb proposes TRBD2, but this gene call is untestable without DNA. Germline assignment: CDR1 SQVTM and CDR2 ANQGSEA. This CDR3 is 15 amino acids long. CDR3: CSVEDHPRGSYEQYF.

The chain couples TRBV5-1 to TRBJ2-7; TCRdb names TRBD1, which stays unverified in the absence of DNA. CDR1 and CDR2 from the germline V gene are SGHRS and YFSETQ. CDR3 length equals 13 residues. The CDR3 spells CASSLGGSPEVFF. The variable domain in full, completed from reference TRBV5-1 and TRBJ2-7, reads KAGVTQTPRYLIKTRGQQVTLSCSPISGHRSVSWYQQTPGQGLQFLFEYFSETQRNKGNFPGRFSGRQFSNSRSEMNVSTLELGDSALYLCASSLGGSPEVFFGPGTRLTVT.

V and J are TRBV5-1 and TRBJ2-2. Germline V gene lookup returns CDR1 SGHRS and CDR2 YFSETQ. This CDR3 spans 11 amino acids. The CDR3 here is CASSLSGELFF. The full variable domain, with the rest looked up from reference TRBV5-1 and TRBJ2-2, is KAGVTQTPRYLIKTRGQQVTLSCSPISGHRSVSWYQQTPGQGLQFLFEYFSETQRNKGNFPGRFSGRQFSNSRSEMNVSTLELGDSALYLCASSLSGELFFGEGSRLTVL.

V usage is TRBV3-1 and J usage is TRBJ1-5; TCRdb's D gene call, TRBD1, goes unchecked for lack of DNA. CDR3 length equals 14 residues. Germline V CDR1 and CDR2: LGHDT, YNNKEL (reference sequence). CDR3 in amino acids: CASSEGRNNQPQHF.

V gene TRBV7-7 combines with J gene TRBJ2-1. This CDR3 is 15 amino acids long. The V gene's germline CDR1 is SSHAT and CDR2 FNYEAQ (reference sequence). The CDR3 reads CASSLDTNLGSKQFF.

This chain joins TRBV5-1 and TRBJ1-1; TCRdb outputs TRBD1, but without DNA this stays unchecked. This CDR3 region has 15 residues. In germline, CDR1 is SGHRS, CDR2 YFSETQ. The CDR3: CASSSSGTRNTEAFF.

The chain combines TRBV18 with TRBJ1-1. The CDR3 is 15 amino acids. In germline, CDR1 is KGHSH, CDR2 LQKENI. The chain's CDR3 is CASSPQGHLNTEAFF. The entire variable domain, with the rest obtained from reference TRBV18 and TRBJ1-1, is as follows: NAGVMQNPRHLVRRRGQEARLRCSPMKGHSHVYWYRQLPEEGLKFMVYLQKENIIDESGMPKERFSAEFPKEGPSILRIQQVVRGDSAAYFCASSPQGHLNTEAFFGQGTRLTVV.

The V and J genes are TRBV6-2 or TRBV6-3 and TRBJ1-1; TCRdb lists TRBD1, though no DNA is available to test this call. Germline CDR1 MNHEY, CDR2 SVGEGT. The CDR3 runs 15 residues. The CDR3: CASRDLDRGLSEAFF.

The CDR3 here is CSARGSTGGSGGELFF. The rearrangement links TRBV20-1 to TRBJ2-2; TCRdb reports TRBD1, a call that lacks DNA to check it against. The germline V gene encodes CDR1 DFQATT and CDR2 SNEGSKA (reference sequence). The CDR3 is made up of 16 amino acids.

The chain recombines TRBV20-1 with TRBJ2-5. Germline V gene sequence: CDR1 DFQATT, CDR2 SNEGSKA (reference sequence). The CDR3 runs 11 residues. The CDR3 region is CSATIKETQYF.

This sequence joins TRBV5-6 and TRBJ1-1. CDR3 size: 13 residues. Germline values: CDR1 SGHDT, CDR2 YYEEEE. This CDR3 is CASSLYGSTEAFF.

J is TRBJ2-5 and V is TRBV5-1; checking the TCRdb D call of TRBD1 is not possible without DNA. The germline V gene has CDR1 SGHRS and CDR2 YFSETQ. The CDR3 loop spans 16 amino acids. CDR3: CASSFEAGGPQETQYF.

V and J are TRBV7-9 and TRBJ1-1; the TRBD1 assignment by TCRdb is unverifiable without DNA. The CDR3 runs to 12 residues. The germline CDR1 and CDR2 sequences are SEHNR and FQNEAQ (reference sequence). CDR3 in amino acids: CASSLGQGEAFF.

V gene TRBV7-8 combines with J gene TRBJ1-3; as DNA is missing, the TRBD1 call by TCRdb cannot be tested. The CDR3 has 17 amino acids. Germline V gene data show CDR1 as SGHVS and CDR2 as FQNEAQ. The CDR3 protein is CASSLQGDPAGGNTIYF.

The chain carries TRBV20-1 and TRBJ1-1; there is no DNA to check the TCRdb D call of TRBD1. There are 15 residues in the CDR3. Germline loops: CDR1 DFQATT, CDR2 SNEGSKA (reference sequence). The CDR3 sequence is CSARAIQGALAEAFF.

CDR3 region: CASSLRPQSTDTQYF. This sequence joins TRBV5-1 and TRBJ2-3. Germline V CDR1 and CDR2: SGHRS, YFSETQ. The CDR3 loop spans 15 amino acids.